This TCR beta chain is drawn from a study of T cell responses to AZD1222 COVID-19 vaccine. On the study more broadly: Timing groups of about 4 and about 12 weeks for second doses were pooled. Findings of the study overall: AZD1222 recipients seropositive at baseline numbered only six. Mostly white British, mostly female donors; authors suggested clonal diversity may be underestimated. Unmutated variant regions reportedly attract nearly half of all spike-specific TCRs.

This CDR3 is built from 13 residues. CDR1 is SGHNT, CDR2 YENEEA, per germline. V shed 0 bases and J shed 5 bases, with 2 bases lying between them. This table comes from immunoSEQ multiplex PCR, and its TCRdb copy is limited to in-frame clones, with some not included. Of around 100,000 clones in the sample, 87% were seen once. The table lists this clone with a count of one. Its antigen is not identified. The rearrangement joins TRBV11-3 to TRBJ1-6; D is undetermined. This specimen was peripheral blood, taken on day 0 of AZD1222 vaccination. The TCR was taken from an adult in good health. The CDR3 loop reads CASSLENNSPLHF. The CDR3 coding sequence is TGTGCCAGCAGCTTAGAGAATAATTCACCCCTCCACTTT.